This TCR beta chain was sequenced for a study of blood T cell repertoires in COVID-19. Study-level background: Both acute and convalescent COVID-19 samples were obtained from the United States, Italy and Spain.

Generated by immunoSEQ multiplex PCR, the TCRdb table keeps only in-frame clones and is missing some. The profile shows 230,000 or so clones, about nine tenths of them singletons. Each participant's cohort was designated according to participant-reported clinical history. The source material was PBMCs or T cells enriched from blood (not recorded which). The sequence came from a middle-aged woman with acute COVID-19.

DNA for the CDR3: TGTGCCTGGACGCACGGGGGGCACACTGAAGCTTTCTTT. Translating it yields CAWTHGGHTEAFF. The V call is TRBV30, the J call TRBJ1-1, with D possibly TRBD1 on 6 matching bases. Germline values: CDR1 GTSNPN, CDR2 SVGIG (reference sequence). This CDR3 region has 13 residues. Deletions cut 4 bases from V and 3 bases from J, with 12 bases between.